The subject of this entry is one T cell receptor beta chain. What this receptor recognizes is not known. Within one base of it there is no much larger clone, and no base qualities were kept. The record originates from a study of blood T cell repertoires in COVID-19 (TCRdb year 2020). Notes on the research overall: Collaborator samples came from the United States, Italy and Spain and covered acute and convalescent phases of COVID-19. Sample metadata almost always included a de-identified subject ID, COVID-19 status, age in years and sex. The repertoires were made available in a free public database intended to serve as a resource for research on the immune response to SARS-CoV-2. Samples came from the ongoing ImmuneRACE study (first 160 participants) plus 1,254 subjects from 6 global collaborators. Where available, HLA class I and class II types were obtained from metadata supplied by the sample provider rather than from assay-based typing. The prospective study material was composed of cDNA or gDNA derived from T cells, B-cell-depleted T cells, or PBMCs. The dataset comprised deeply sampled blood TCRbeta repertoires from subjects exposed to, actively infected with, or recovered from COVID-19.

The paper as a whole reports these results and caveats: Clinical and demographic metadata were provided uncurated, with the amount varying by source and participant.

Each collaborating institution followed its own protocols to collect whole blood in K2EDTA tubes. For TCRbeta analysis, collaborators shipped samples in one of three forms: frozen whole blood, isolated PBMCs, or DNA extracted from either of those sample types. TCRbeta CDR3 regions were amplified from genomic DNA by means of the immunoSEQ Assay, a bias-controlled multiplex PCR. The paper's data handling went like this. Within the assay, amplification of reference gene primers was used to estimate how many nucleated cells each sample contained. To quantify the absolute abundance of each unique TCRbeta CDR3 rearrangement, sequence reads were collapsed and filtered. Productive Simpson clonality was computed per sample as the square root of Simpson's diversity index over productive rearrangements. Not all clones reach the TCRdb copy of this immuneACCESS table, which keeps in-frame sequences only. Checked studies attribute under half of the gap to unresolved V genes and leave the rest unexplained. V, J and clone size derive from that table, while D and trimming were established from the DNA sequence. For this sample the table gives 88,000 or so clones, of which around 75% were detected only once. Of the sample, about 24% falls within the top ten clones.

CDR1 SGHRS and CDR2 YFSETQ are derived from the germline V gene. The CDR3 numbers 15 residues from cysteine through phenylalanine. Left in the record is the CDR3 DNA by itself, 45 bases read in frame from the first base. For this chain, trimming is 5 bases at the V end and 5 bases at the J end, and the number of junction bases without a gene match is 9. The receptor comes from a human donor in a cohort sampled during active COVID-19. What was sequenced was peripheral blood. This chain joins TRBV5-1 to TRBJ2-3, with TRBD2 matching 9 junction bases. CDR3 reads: CASRSLREGLDTQYF. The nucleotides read TGCGCCAGCAGATCATTGCGGGAGGGCCTAGATACGCAGTATTTT.